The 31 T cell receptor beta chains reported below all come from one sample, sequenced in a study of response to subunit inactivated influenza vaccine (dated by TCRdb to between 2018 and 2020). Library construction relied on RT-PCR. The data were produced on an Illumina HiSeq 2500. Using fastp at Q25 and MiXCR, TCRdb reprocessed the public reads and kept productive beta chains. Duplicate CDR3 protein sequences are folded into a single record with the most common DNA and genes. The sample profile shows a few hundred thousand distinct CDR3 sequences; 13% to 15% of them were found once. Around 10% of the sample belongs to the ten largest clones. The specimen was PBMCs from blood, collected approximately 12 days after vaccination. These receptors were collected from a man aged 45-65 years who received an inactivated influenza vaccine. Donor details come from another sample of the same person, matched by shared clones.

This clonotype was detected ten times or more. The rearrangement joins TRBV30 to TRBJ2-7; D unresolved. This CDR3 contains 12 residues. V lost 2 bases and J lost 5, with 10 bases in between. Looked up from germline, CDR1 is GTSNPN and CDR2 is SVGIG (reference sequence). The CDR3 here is CAWSTLGNEQYF. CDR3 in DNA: TGTGCCTGGAGTACTTTGGGGAACGAGCAGTACTTC. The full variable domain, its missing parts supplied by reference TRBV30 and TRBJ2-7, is SQTIHQWPATLVQPVGSPLSLECTVEGTSNPNLYWYRQAAGRGLQLLFYSVGIGQISSEVPQNLSASRPQDRQFILSSKKLLLSDSGFYLCAWSTLGNEQYFGPGTRLTVT.

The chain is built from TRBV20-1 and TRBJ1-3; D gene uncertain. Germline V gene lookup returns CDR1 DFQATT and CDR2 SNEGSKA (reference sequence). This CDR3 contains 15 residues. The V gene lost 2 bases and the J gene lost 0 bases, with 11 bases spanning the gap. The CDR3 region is CSARPHGNSGNTIYF. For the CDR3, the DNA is TGCAGTGCTAGACCCCACGGAAACTCTGGAAACACCATATATTTT.

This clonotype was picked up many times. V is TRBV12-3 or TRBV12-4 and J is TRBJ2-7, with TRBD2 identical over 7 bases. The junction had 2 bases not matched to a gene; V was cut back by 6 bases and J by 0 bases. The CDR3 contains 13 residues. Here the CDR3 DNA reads TGTGCCAGCAGACGCGGGAGCTCCTACGAGCAGTACTTC. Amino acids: CASRRGSSYEQYF.

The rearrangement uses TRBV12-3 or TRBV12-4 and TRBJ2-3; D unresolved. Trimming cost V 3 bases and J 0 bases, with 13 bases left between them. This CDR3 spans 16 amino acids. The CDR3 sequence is CASSFYGFQSTDTQYF. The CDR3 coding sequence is TGTGCCAGCAGTTTTTATGGTTTCCAGAGCACAGATACGCAGTATTTT.

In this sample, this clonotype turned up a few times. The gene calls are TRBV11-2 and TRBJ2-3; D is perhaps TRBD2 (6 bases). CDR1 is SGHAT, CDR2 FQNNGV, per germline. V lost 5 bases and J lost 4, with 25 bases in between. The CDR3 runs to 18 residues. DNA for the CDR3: TGTGCCAGCAGCGTATATAGGGACTTGAGGAAAGACGCAGATACGCAGTATTTT. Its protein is CASSVYRDLRKDADTQYF. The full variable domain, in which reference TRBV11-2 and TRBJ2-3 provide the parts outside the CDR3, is EAGVAQSPRYKIIEKRQSVAFWCNPISGHATLYWYQQILGQGPKLLIQFQNNGVVDDSQLPKDRFSAERLKGVDSTLKIQPAKLEDSAVYLCASSVYRDLRKDADTQYFGPGTRLTVL.

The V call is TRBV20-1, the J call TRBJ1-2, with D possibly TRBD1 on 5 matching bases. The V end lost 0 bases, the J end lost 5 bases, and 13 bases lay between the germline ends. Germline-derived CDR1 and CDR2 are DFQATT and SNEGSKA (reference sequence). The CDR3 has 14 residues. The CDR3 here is CSAREIRDPYGYTF. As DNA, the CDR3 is TGCAGTGCTAGAGAGATCCGGGACCCTTATGGCTACACCTTC.

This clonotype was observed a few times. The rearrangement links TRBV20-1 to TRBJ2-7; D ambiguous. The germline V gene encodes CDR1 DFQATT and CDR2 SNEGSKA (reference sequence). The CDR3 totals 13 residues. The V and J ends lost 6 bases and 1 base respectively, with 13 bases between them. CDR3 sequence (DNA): TGCAGTGCCCGGCCGAAGGGTTCCTACGAGCAGTACTTC. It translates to CSARPKGSYEQYF.

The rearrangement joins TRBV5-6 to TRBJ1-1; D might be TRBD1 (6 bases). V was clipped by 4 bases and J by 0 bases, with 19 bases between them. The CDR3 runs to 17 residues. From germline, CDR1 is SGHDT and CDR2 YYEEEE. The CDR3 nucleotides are TGTGCCAGCAGCCTGAAACAGGGATGGGCGGTGAACACTGAAGCTTTCTTT. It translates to CASSLKQGWAVNTEAFF.

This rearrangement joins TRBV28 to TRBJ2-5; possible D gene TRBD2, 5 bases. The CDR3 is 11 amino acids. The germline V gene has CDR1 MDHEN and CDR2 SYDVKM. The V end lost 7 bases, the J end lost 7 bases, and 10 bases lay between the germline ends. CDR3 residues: CASTRAGTQYF. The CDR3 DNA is TGTGCCAGCACTCGGGCGGGGACCCAGTACTTC. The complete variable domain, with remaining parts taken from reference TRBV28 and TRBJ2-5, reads DVKVTQSSRYLVKRTGEKVFLECVQDMDHENMFWYRQDPGLGLRLIYFSYDVKMKEKGDIPEGYSVSREKKERFSLILESASTNQTSMYLCASTRAGTQYFGPGTRLLVL.

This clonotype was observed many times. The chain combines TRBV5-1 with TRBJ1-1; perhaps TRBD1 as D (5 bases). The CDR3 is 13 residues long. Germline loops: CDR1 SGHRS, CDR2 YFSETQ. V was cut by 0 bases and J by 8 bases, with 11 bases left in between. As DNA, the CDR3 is TGCGCCAGCAGCTTGGAGAGGGGTGGCGAAGCTTTCTTT. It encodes CASSLERGGEAFF. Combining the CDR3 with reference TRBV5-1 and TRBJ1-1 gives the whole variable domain KAGVTQTPRYLIKTRGQQVTLSCSPISGHRSVSWYQQTPGQGLQFLFEYFSETQRNKGNFPGRFSGRQFSNSRSEMNVSTLELGDSALYLCASSLERGGEAFFGQGTRLTVV.

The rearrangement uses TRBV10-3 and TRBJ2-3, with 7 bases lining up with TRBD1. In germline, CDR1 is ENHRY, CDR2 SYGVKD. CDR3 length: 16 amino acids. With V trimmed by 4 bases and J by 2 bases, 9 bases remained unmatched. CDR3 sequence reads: CAISGSGQKFTDTQYF. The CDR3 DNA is TGTGCCATCAGTGGTTCGGGACAGAAATTCACAGATACGCAGTATTTT.

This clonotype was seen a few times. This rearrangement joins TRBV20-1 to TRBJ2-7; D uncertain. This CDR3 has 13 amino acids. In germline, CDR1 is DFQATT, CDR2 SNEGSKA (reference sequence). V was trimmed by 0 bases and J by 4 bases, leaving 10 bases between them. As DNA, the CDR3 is TGCAGTGCTAGAGACGGACCCGGTTACGAGCAGTACTTC. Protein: CSARDGPGYEQYF.

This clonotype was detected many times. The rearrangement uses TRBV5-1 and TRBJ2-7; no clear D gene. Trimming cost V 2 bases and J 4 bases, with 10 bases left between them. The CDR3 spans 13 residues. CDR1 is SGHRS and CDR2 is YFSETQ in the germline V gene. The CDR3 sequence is CASSLTPRYEQYF. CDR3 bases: TGCGCCAGCAGCTTAACACCAAGGTACGAGCAGTACTTC.

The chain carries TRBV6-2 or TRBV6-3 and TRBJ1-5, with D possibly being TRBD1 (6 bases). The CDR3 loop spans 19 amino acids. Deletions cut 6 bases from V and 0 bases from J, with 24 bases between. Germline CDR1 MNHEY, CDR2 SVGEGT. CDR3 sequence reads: CASSKGVAGGTLSNQPQHF. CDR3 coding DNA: TGTGCCAGCAGCAAAGGGGTCGCTGGAGGGACACTTAGCAATCAGCCCCAGCATTTT.

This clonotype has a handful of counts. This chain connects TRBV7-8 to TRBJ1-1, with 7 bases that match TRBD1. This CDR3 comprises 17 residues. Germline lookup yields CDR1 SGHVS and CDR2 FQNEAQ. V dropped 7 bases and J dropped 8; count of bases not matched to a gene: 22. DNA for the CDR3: TGTGCCAGCAAACCAGGGGGGAGGCTGCCGCCTAAAAGAGAAGCTTTCTTT. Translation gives CASKPGGRLPPKREAFF.

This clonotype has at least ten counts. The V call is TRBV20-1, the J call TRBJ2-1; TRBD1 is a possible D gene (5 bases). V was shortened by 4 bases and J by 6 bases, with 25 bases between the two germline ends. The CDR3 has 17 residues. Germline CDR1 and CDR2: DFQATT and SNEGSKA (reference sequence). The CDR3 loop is CSATLGASRIFSNEQFF. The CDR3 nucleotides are TGCAGTGCTACCCTAGGGGCGAGTAGGATCTTCAGCAATGAGCAGTTCTTC.

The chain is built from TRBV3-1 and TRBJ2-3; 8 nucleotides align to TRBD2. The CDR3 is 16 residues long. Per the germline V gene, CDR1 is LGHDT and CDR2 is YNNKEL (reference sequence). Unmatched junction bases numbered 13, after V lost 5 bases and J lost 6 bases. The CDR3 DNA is TGTGCCAGCAGCTACGGACTAGCTCTAGAGGGGGATACGCAGTATTTT. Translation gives CASSYGLALEGDTQYF.

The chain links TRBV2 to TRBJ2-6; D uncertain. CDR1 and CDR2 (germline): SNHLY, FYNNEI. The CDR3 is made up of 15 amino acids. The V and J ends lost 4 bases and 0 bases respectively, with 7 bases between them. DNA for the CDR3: TGTGCCAGCAGTGGCTGGAGCTCTGGGGCCAACGTCCTGACTTTC. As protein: CASSGWSSGANVLTF.

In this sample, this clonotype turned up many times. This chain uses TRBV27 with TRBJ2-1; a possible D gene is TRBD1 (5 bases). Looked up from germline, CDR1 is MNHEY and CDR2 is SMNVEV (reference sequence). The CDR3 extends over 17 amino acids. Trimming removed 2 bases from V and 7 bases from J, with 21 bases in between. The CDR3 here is CASSLLGRDEIPNEQFF. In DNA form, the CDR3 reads TGTGCCAGCAGTTTACTCGGCAGGGATGAAATCCCAAATGAGCAGTTCTTC.

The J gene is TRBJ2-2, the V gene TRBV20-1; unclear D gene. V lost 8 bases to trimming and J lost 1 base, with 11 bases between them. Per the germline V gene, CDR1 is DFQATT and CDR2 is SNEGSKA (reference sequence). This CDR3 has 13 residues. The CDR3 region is CSSQPKNTGELFF. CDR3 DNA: TGCAGTTCCCAGCCTAAGAACACCGGGGAGCTGTTTTTT.

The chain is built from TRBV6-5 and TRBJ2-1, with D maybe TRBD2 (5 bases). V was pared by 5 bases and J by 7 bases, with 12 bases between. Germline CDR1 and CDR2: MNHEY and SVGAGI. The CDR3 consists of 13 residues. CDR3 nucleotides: TGTGCCAGCAGTCCGCAACTAGGGAATGAGCAGTTCTTC. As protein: CASSPQLGNEQFF.

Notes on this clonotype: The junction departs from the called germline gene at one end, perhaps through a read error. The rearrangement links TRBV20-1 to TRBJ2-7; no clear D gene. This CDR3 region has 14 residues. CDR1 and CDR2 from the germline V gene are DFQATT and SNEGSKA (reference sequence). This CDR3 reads CSSRDLAGSYEQYF. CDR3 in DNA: TGCAGTTCTAGAGATTTGGCCGGCTCCTACGAGCAGTACTTC.

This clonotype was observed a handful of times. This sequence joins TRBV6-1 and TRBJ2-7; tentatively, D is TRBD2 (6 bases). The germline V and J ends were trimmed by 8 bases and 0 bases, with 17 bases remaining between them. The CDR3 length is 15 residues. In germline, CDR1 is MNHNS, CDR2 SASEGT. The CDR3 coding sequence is TGTGCCAGCCTTAAGCGGGCACTGAGCTCCTACGAGCAGTACTTC. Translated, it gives CASLKRALSSYEQYF.

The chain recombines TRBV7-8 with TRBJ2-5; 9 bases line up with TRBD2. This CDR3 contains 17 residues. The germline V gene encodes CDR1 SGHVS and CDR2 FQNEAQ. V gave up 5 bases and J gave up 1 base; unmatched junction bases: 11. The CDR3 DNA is TGTGCCAGCAGCCGGCTGGGTCTAGCGGGGCGCCAAGAGACCCAGTACTTC. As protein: CASSRLGLAGRQETQYF.

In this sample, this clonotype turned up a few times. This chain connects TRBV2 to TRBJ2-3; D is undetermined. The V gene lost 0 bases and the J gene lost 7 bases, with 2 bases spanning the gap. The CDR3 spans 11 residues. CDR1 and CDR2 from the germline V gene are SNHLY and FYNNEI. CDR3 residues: CASSEANTQYF. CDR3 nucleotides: TGTGCCAGCAGTGAAGCCAATACGCAGTATTTT. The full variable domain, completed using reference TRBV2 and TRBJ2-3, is EPEVTQTPSHQVTQMGQEVILRCVPISNHLYFYWYRQILGQKVEFLVSFYNNEISEKSEIFDDQFSVERPDGSNFTLKIRSTKLEDSAMYFCASSEANTQYFGPGTRLTVL.

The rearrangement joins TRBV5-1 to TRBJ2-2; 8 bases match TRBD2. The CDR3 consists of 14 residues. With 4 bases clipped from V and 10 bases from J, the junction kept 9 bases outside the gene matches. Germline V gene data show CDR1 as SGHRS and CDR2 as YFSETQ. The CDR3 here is CASSNLAGSVELFF. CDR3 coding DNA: TGCGCCAGCAGCAACTTAGCGGGGAGCGTGGAGCTGTTTTTT.

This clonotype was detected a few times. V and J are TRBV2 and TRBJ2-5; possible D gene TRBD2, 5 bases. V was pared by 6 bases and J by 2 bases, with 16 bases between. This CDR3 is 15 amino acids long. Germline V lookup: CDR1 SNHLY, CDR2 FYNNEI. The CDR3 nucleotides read TGTGCCAGCAGAGGAGGTCCTCTTGAGCAAGAGACCCAGTACTTC. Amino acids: CASRGGPLEQETQYF.

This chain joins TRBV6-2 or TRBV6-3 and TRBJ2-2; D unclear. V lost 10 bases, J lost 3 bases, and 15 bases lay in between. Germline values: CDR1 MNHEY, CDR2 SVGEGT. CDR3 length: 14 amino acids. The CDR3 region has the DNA TGTGCCACACACCTTTTTCGTGACACCGGGGAGCTGTTTTTT. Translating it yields CATHLFRDTGELFF.

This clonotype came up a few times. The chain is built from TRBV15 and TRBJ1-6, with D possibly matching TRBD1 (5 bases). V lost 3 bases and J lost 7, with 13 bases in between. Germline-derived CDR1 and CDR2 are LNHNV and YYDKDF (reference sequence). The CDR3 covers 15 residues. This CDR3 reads CATSSNSGGNSPLHF. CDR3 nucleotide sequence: TGTGCCACCAGCAGCAATTCCGGGGGAAATTCACCCCTCCACTTT.

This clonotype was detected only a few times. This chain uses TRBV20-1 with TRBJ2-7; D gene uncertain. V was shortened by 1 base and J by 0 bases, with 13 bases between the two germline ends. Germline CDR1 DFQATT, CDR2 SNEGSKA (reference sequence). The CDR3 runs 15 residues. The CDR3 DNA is TGCAGTGCTAGAGTTCCCCAGGCACACTCCTACGAGCAGTACTTC. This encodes CSARVPQAHSYEQYF.

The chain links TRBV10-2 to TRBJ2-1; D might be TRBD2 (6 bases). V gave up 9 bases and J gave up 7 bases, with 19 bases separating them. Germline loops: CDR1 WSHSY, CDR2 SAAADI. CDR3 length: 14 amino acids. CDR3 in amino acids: CASSGRRGANEQFF. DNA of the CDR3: TGCGCCAGTTCGGGACGGAGGGGCGCGAATGAGCAGTTCTTC.